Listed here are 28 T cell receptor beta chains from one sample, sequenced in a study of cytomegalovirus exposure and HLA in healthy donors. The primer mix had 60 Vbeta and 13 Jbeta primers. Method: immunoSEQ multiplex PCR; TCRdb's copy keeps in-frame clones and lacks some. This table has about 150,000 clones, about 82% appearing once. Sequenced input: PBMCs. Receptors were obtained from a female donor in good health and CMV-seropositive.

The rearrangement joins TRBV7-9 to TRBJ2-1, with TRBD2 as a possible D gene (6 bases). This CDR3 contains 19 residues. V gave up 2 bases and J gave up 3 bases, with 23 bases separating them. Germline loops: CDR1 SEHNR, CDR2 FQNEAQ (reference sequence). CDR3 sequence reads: CASSLRGIRGLLYYNEQFF. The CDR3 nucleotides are TGTGCCAGCAGCTTACGCGGGATACGAGGCCTTTTATACTACAATGAGCAGTTCTTC. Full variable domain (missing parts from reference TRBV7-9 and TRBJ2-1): DTGVSQNPRHKITKRGQNVTFRCDPISEHNRLYWYRQTLGQGPEFLTYFQNEAQLEKSRLLSDRFSAERPKGSFSTLEIQRTEQGDSAMYLCASSLRGIRGLLYYNEQFFGPGTRLTVL.

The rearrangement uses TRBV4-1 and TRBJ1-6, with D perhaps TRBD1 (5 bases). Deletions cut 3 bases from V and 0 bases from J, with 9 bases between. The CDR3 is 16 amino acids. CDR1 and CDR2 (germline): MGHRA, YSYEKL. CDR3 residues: CASSHGASSYNSPLHF. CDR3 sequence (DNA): TGCGCCAGCAGCCATGGGGCAAGCTCCTATAATTCACCCCTCCACTTT.

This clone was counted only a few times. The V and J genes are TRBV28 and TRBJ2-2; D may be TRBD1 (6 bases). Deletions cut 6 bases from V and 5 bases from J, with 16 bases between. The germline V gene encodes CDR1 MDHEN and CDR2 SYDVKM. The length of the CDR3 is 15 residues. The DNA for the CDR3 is TGTGCCAGCAGCATCACACAGGGTGGGACCGGGGAGCTGTTTTTT. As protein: CASSITQGGTGELFF.

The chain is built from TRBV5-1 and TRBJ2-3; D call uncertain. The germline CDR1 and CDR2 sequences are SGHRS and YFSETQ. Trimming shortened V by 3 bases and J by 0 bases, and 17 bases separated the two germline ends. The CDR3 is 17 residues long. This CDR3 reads CASSSKPTGGSTDTQYF. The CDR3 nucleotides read TGCGCCAGCAGCTCAAAACCCACCGGCGGCAGCACAGATACGCAGTATTTT.

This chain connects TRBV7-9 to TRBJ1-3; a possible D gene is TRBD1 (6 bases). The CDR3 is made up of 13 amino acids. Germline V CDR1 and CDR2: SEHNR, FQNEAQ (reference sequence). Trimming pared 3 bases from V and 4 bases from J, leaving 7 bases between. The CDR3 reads CASSFGQGNTIYF. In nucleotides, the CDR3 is TGTGCCAGCAGCTTTGGACAGGGAAACACCATATATTTT.

The CDR3 DNA is TGTGCCAGCAGCCGATTAGCGGGGGGCGCAGCCTTAAACAATGAGCAGTTCTTC. Its protein is CASSRLAGGAALNNEQFF. V gene TRBV5-6 combines with J gene TRBJ2-1; 10 bases map to TRBD2. J gave up 5 bases and V 4 bases, and 15 bases lay outside the gene matches. Germline V gene data show CDR1 as SGHDT and CDR2 as YYEEEE. The CDR3 spans 18 residues.

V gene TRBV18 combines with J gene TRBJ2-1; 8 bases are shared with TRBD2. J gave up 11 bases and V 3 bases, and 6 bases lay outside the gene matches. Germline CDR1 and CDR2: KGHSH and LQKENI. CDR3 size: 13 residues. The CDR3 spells CASSPTGTSQQFF. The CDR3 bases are TGTGCCAGCTCACCGACTGGGACTAGTCAGCAGTTCTTC.

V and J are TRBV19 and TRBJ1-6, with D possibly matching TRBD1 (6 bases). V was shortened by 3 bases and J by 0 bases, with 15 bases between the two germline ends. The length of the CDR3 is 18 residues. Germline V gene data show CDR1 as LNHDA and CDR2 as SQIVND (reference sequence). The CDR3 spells CASSMGRGHSSYNSPLHF. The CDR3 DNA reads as TGTGCCAGTAGTATGGGGAGGGGACACAGCTCCTATAATTCACCCCTCCACTTT.

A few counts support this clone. CDR3 region: CSVSRNYGYTF. CDR3 bases: TGCAGTGTTAGCCGGAACTATGGCTACACCTTC. The rearrangement uses TRBV20-1 and TRBJ1-2; D uncertain. V lost 7 bases to trimming and J lost 2 bases, with 8 bases between them. The length of the CDR3 is 11 residues. CDR1 and CDR2 (germline): DFQATT, SNEGSKA (reference sequence).

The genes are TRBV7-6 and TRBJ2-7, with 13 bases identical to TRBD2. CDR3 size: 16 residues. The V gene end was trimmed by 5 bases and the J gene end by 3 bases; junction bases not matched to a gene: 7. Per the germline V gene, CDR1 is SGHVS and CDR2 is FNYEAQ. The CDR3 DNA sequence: TGTGCCAGCAGCGGGCTTGGGACTAGCGGGAACTACGAGCAGTACTTC. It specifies CASSGLGTSGNYEQYF.

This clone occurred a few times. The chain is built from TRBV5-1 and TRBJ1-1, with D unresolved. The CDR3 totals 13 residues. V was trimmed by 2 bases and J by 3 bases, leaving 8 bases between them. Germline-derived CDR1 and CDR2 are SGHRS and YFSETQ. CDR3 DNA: TGCGCCAGCAGCTTTGGCAGTTACACTGAAGCTTTCTTT. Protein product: CASSFGSYTEAFF.

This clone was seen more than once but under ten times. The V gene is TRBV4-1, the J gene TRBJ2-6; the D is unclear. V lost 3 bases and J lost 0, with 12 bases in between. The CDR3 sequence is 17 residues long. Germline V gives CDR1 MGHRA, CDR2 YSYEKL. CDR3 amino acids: CASSQVTAGSGANVLTF. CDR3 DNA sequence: TGCGCCAGCAGCCAGGTCACGGCAGGCTCTGGGGCCAACGTCCTGACTTTC.

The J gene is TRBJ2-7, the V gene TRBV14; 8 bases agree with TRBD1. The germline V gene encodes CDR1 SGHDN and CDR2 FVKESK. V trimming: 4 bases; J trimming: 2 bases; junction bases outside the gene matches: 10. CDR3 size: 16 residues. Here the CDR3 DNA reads TGTGCCAGCAGCCCTTATTCCCTGGACAGGGCCTACGAGCAGTACTTC. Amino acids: CASSPYSLDRAYEQYF. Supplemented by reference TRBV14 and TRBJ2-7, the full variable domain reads EAGVTQFPSHSVIEKGQTVTLRCDPISGHDNLYWYRRVMGKEIKFLLHFVKESKQDESGMPNNRFLAERTGGTYSTLKVQPAELEDSGVYFCASSPYSLDRAYEQYFGPGTRLTVT.

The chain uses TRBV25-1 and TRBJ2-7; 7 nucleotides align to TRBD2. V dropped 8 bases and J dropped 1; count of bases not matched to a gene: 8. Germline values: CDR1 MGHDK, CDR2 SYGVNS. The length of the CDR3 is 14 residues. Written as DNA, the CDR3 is TGTGCCAGCTCCCAAGCGGGAATTTCCTACGAGCAGTACTTC. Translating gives CASSQAGISYEQYF.

The CDR3 sequence is CASSSSRTSVTQYF. The CDR3 nucleotides read TGTGCCAGCAGCTCAAGTAGGACTAGCGTGACCCAGTACTTC. V usage is TRBV27 and J usage is TRBJ2-5, with 9 bases identical to TRBD2. CDR1 and CDR2 from the germline V gene are MNHEY and SMNVEV (reference sequence). This CDR3 has 14 amino acids. V gave up 6 bases and J gave up 7 bases; unmatched junction bases: 9.

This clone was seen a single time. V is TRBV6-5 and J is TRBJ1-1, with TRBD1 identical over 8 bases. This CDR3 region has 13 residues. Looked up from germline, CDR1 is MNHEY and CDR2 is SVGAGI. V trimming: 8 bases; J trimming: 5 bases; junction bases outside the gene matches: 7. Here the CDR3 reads CASLRGRGTEAFF. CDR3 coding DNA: TGTGCCAGCCTCAGGGGGCGAGGAACTGAAGCTTTCTTT.

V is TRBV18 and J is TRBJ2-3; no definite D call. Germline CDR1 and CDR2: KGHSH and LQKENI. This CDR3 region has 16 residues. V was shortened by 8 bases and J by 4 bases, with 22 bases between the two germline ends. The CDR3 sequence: CASLAALTRGADTQYF. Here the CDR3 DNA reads TGTGCCAGCCTCGCCGCCTTAACGAGAGGTGCAGATACGCAGTATTTT.

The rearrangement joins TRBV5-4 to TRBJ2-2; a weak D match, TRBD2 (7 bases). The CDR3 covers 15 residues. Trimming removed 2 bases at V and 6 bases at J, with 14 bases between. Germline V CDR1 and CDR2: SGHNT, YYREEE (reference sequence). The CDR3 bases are TGTGCCAGCAGCTTAGGGGGGAGGGCCCCCGGGGAGCTGTTTTTT. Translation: CASSLGGRAPGELFF. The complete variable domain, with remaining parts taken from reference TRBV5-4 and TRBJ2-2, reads ETGVTQSPTHLIKTRGQQVTLRCSSQSGHNTVSWYQQALGQGPQFIFQYYREEENGRGNFPPRFSGLQFPNYSSELNVNALELDDSALYLCASSLGGRAPGELFFGEGSRLTVL.

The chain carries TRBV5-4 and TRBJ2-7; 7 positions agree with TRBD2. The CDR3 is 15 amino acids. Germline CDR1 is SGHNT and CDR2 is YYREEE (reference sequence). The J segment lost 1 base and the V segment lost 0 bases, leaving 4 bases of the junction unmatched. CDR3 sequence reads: CASSLDGGGSYEQYF. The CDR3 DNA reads TGTGCCAGCAGCTTGGATGGGGGAGGGTCCTACGAGCAGTACTTC.

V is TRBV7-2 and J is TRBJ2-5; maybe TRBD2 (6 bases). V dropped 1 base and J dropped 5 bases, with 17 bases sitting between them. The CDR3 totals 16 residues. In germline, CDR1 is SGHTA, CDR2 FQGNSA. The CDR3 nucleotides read TGTGCCAGCAGCTTAGGGGCTAGCGATAGGTCGGAGACCCAGTACTTC. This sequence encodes CASSLGASDRSETQYF.

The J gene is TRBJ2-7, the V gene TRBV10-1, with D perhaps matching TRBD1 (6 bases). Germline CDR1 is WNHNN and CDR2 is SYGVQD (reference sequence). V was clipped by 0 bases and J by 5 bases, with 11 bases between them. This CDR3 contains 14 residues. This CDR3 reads CASSESYRDDEQYF. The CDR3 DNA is TGCGCCAGCAGTGAGTCATACAGGGACGACGAGCAGTACTTC.

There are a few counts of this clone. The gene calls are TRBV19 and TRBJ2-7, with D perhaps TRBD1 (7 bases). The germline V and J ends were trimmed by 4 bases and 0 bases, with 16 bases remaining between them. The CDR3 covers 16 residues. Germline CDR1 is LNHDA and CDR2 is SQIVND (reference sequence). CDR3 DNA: TGTGCCAGTAGTACCACGAACAGGGGAGGCTCCTACGAGCAGTACTTC. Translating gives CASSTTNRGGSYEQYF.

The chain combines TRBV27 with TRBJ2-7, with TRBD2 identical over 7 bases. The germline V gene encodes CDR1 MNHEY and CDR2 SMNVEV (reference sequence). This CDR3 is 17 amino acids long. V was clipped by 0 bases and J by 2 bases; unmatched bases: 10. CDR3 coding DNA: TGTGCCAGCAGTTTATCGATGACCCCCGGGAGGCCCTACGAGCAGTACTTC. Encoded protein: CASSLSMTPGRPYEQYF.

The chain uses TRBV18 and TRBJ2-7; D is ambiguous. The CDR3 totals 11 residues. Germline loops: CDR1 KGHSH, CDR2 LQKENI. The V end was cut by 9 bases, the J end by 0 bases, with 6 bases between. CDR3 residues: CARALSYEQYF. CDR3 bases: TGTGCCAGGGCCCTCTCCTACGAGCAGTACTTC.

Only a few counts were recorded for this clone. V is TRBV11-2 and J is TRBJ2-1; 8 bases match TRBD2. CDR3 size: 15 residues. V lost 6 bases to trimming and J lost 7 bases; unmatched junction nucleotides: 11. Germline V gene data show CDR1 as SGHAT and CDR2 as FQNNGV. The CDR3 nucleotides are TGTGCCAGCAGGTTAAGGGCGGGGGGAGAAAATGAGCAGTTCTTC. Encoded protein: CASRLRAGGENEQFF.

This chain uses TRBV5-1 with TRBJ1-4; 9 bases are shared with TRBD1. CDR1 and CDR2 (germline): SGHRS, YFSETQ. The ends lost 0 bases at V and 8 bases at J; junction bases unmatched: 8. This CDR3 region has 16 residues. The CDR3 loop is CASSLGTQGAGEKLFF. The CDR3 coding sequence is TGCGCCAGCAGCTTGGGGACACAGGGGGCAGGAGAAAAACTGTTTTTT.

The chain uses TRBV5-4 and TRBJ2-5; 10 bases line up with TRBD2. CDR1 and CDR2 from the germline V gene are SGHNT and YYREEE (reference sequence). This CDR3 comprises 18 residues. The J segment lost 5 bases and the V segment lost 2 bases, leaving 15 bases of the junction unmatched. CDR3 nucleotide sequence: TGTGCCAGCAGCTTCACTCTGGCTAGCGGGAGTTTGGGCGAGACCCAGTACTTC. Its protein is CASSFTLASGSLGETQYF.

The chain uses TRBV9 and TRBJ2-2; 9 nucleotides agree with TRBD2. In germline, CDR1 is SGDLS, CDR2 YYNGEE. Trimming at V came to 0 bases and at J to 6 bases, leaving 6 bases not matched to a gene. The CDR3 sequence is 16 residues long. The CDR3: CASSVDGGGAPGELFF. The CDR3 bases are TGTGCCAGCAGCGTAGATGGCGGGGGGGCCCCCGGGGAGCTGTTTTTT.